This T cell receptor (beta chain) was obtained from a study of cytomegalovirus exposure and HLA in healthy donors. Of note for this clone: Its antigen is unidentified.

PCR primers comprised 60 Vbeta and 13 Jbeta primers. Measured with immunoSEQ multiplex PCR; TCRdb has only the in-frame clones, and not every one. The repertoire consists of fewer than 200,000 clones, with about 9.4% occurring once and the leading ten covering roughly 1.4%. Findings and limits, study-wide: Near-uniform donor sequencing depth was presumed by presence/absence analyses. Most CMV-associated TCR beta chains were later found to appear HLA-restricted.

All donors participated as healthy donors of bone marrow. The TCR originated in a young woman in good health and CMV-seropositive. Material for sequencing was PBMCs.

The CDR3 here is CASNSVNSSYEQYF. CDR3 DNA sequence: TGTGCCAGCAATAGCGTGAATTCCTCCTACGAGCAGTACTTC. The chain links TRBV6-5 to TRBJ2-7; D is possibly TRBD2 (5 bases). Looked up from germline, CDR1 is MNHEY and CDR2 is SVGAGI. V gave up 7 bases and J gave up 0 bases, with 13 bases separating them. This CDR3 is 14 amino acids long.